The source of this TCR beta chain is a study of CXCR3-negative and CXCR3-positive naive CD8 T cells. Details on this clonotype: The antigen remains unidentified.

Study results and limitations: When CXCR3-positive naive cells were set against CXCR3-negative naive cells, the former had more hydrophobic TRB CDR3s.

It was by 5' RACE with UMI labels that the TRB cDNA libraries were prepared. TCRdb reanalyzed the 5' RACE reads, giving one entry per CDR3 protein sequence and no DNA. The listing records 120,000 or so distinct CDR3 sequences. This sequence originates from a human donor in good health. Some clones in this sample may be carry-over from other donors' samples. Sequencing input: naive CXCR3+ CD8+ T cells from blood. The subset here: CD45RO-CCR7+CD27+CD95- naive CD8+ T cells expressing CXCR3 (TNR3+).

CDR3 residues: CASSTGSWEAGELFF. The chain joins TRBV7-6 to TRBJ2-2; TCRdb calls TRBD1, which cannot be checked without DNA. Germline CDR1 reads SGHVS; CDR2 reads FNYEAQ. The length of the CDR3 is 15 residues. The entire variable domain, with the rest obtained from reference TRBV7-6 and TRBJ2-2, is as follows: GAGVSQSPRYKVTKRGQDVALRCDPISGHVSLYWYRQALGQGPEFLTYFNYEAQQDKSGLPNDRFSAERPEGSISTLTIQRTEQRDSAMYRCASSTGSWEAGELFFGEGSRLTVL.